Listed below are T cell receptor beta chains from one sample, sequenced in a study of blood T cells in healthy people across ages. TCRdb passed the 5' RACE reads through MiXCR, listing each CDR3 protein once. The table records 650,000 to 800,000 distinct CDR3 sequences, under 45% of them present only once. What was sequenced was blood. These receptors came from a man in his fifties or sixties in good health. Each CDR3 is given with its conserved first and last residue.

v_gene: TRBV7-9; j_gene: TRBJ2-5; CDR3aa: CASSPKYDYNEQYF
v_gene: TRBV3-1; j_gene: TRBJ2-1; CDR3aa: CASNPLPRLYEQFF
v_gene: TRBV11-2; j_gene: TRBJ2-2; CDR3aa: CASARVRELFF
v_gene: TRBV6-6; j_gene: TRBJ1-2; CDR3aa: CASRSLRQAANYGYTF
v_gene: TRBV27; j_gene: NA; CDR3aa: CASSPDSGTAYEQYF
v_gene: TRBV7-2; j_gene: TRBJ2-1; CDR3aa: CASSHLQGGPDYEQFF
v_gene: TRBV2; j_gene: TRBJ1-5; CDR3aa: CASSGGGVVNQPQHF
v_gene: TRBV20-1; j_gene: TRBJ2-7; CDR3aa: CSARETGTGNYEQYF
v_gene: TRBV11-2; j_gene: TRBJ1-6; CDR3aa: CASRRPGQVNSPLHF
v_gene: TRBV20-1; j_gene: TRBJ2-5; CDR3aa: CSASYSGLAGGTQETQYF
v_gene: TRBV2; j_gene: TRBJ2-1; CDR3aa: CASSVRTPPKYNEQFF
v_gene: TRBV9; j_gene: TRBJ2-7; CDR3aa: CASSGGRQGGYEQYF
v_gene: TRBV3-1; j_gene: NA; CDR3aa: CASSLRIGMGTTYEQYF
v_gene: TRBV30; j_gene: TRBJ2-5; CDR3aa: CAWSPTRVAETQYF
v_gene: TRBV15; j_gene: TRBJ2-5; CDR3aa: CATSRGGGSETQYF
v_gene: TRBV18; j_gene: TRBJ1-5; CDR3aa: CASSQQRLGDSNQPQHF
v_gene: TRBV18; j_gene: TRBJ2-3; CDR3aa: CASSPLRTTDTQYF
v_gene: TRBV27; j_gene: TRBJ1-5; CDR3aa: CASSRWGFEQPQHF
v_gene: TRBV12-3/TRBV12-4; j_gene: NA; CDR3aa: CASSSQCEQYF
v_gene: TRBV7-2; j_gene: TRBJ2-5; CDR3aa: CASSVTRQTETQYF
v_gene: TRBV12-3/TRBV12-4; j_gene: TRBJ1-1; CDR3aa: CASIPIGQGYGEAFF
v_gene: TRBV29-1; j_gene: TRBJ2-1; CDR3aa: CSVQGQINEQFF